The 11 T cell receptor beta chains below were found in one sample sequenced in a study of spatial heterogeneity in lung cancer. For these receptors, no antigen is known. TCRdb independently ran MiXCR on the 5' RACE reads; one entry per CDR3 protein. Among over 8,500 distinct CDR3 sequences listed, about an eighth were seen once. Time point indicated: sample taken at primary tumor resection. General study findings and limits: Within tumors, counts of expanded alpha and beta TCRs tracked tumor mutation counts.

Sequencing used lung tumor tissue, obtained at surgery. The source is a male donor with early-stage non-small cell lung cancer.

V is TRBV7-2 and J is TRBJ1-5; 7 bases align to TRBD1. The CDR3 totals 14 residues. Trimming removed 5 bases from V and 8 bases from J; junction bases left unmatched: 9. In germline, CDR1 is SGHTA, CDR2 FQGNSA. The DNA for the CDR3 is TGTGCCAGCAGCCTACAGGGGAGTTGGGAGCCCCAGCATTTT. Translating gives CASSLQGSWEPQHF.

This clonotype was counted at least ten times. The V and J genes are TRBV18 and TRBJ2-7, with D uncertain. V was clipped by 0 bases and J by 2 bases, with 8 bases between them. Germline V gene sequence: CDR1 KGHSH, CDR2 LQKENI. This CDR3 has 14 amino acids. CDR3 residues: CASSPPSYTYEQYF. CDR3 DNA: TGTGCCAGCTCACCACCGTCCTACACCTACGAGCAGTACTTC.

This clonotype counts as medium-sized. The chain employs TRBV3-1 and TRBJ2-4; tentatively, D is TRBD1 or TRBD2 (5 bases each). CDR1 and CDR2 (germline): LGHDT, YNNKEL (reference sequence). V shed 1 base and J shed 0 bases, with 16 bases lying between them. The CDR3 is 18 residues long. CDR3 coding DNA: TGTGCCAGCAGCCAAGGGCGAGAGGGGCTCCTAGCCAAAAACATTCAGTACTTC. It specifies CASSQGREGLLAKNIQYF.

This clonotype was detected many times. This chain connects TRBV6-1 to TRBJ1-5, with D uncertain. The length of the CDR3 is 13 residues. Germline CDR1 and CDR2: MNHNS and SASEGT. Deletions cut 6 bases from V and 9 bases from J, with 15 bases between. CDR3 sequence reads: CASREPGMGPQHF. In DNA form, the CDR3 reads TGTGCCAGCAGAGAACCGGGGATGGGGCCCCAGCATTTT.

This chain's CDR3 is CASSWAETQYF. Written as DNA, the CDR3 is TGTGCCAGCAGTTGGGCGGAGACCCAGTACTTC. The chain is built from TRBV7-9 and TRBJ2-5; no clear D. Trimming left V 6 bases short and J 5 bases short, with 7 bases between. This CDR3 is built from 11 residues. Per germline, CDR1 SEHNR and CDR2 FQNEAQ (reference sequence).

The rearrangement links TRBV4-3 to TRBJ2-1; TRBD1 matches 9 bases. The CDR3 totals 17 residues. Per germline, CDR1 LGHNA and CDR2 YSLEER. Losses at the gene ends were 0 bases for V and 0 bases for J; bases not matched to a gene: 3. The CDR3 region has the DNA TGCGCCAGCAGCCAAGATTTGACAGGGGGCTCCTACAATGAGCAGTTCTTC. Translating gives CASSQDLTGGSYNEQFF.

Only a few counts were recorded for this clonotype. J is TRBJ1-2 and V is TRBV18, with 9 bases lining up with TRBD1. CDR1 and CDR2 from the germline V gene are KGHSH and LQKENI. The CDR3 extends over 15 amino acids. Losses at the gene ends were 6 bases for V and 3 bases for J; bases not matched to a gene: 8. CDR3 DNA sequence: TGTGCCAGCTCCCCCACAGGGGGCGCTGACTATGGCTACACCTTC. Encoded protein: CASSPTGGADYGYTF.

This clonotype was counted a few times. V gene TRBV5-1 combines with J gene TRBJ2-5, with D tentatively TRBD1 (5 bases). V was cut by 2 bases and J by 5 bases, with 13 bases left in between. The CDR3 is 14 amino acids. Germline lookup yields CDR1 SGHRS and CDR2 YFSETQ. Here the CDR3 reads CASSFQGPGETQYF. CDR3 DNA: TGCGCCAGCAGCTTCCAGGGTCCCGGGGAGACCCAGTACTTC.

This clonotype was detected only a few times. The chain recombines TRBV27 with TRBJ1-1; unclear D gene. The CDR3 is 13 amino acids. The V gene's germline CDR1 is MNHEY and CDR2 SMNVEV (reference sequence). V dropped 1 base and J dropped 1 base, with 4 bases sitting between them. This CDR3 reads CASSLYGNTEAFF. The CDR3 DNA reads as TGTGCCAGCAGTTTATATGGGAACACTGAAGCTTTCTTT.

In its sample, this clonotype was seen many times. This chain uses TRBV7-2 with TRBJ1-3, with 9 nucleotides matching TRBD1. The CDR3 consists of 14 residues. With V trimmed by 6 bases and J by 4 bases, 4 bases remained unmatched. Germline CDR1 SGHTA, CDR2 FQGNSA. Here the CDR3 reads CASRDRGIGNTIYF. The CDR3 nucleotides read TGTGCCAGCAGGGACAGGGGTATCGGAAACACCATATATTTT.

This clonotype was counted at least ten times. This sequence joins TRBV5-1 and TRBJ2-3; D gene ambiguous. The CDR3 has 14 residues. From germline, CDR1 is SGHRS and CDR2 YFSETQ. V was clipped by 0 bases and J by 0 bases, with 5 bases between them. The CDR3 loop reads CASSLDGSTDTQYF. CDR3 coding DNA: TGCGCCAGCAGCTTGGATGGTAGCACAGATACGCAGTATTTT.